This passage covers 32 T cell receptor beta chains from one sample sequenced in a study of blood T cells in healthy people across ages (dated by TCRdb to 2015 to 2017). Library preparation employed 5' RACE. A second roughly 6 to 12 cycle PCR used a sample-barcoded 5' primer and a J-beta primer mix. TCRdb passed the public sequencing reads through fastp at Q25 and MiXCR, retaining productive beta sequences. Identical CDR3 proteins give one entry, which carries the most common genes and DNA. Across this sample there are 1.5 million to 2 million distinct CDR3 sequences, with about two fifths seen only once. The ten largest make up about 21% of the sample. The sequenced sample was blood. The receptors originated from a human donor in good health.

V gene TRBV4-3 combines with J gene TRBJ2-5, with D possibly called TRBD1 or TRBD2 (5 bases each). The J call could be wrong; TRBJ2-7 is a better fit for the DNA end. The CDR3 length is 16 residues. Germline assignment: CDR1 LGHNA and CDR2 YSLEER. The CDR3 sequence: CASSLEVGATAYEQYF. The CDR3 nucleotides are TGCGCCAGCAGCCTAGAGGTCGGGGCCACGGCCTACGAGCAGTACTTC.

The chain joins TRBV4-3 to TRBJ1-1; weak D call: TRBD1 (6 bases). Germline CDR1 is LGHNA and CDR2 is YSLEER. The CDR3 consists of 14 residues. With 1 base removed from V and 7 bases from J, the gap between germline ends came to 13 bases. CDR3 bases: TGCGCCAGCAGCCAAGTATCGGGGGCCCATGAAGCTTTCTTT. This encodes CASSQVSGAHEAFF.

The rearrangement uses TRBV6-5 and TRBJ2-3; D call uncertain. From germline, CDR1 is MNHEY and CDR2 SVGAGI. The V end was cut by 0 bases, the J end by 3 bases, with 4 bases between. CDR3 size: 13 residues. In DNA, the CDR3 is TGTGCCAGCAGTTACTCGATGACAGATACGCAGTATTTT. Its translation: CASSYSMTDTQYF.

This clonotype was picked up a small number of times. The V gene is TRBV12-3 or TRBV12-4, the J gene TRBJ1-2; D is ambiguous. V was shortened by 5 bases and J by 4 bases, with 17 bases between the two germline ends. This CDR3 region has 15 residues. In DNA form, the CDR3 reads TGTGCCAGCAGTACCCCGGGCAGACCCAGCTATGGCTACACCTTC. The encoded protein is CASSTPGRPSYGYTF.

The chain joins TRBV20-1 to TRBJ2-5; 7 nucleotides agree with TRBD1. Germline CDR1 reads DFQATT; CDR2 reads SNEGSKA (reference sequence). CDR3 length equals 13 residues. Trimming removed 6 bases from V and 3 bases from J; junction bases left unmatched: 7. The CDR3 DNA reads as TGCAGTGCCTGGGACAGCTATAAAGAGACCCAGTACTTC. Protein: CSAWDSYKETQYF.

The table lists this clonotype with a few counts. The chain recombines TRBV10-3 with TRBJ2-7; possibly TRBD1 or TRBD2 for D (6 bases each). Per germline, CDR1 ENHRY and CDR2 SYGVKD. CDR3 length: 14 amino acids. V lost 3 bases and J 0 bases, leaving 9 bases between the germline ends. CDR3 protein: CAISDPGASYEQYF. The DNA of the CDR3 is TGTGCCATCAGTGATCCGGGGGCCTCCTACGAGCAGTACTTC.

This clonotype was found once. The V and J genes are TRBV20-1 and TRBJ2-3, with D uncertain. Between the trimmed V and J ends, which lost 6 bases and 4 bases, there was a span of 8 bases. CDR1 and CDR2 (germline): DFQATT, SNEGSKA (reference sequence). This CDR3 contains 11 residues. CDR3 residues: CSALLADTQYF. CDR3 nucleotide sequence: TGCAGTGCCCTTTTGGCAGATACGCAGTATTTT.

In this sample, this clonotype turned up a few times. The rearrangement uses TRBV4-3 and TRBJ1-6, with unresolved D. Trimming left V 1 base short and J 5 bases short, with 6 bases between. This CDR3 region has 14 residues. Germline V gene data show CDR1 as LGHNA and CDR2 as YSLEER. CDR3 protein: CASSQAPDNSPLHF. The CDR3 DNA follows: TGCGCCAGCAGCCAAGCGCCCGATAATTCACCCCTCCACTTT.

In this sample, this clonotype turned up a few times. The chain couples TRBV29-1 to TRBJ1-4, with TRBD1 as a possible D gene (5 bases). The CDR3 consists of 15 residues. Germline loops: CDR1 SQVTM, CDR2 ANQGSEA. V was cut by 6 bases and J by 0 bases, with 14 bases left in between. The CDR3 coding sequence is TGCAGCGTAATCGGGACGGGTGCAACTAATGAAAAACTGTTTTTT. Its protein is CSVIGTGATNEKLFF. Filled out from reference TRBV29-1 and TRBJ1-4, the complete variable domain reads SAVISQKPSRDICQRGTSLTIQCQVDSQVTMMFWYRQQPGQSLTLIATANQGSEATYESGFVIDKFPISRPNLTFSTLTVSNMSPEDSSIYLCSVIGTGATNEKLFFGSGTQLSVL.

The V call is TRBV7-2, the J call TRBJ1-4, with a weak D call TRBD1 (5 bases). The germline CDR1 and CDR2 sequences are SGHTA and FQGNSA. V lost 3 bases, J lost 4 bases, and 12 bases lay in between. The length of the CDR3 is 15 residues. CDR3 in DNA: TGTGCCAGCAGCTTGATGGGGGGTGGTAATGAAAAACTGTTTTTT. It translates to CASSLMGGGNEKLFF.

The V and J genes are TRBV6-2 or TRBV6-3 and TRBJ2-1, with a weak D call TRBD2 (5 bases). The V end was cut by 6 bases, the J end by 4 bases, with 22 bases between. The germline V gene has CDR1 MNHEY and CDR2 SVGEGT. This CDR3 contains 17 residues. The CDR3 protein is CASSSSRRRAYYNEQFF. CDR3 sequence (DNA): TGTGCCAGCAGCTCTTCCCGTAGGCGGGCCTATTACAATGAGCAGTTCTTC.

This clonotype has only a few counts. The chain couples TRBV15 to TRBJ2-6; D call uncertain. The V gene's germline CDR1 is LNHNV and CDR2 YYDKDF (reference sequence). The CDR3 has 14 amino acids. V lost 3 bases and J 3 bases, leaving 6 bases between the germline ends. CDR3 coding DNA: TGTGCCACCAGCAGGGGTGATGGGGCCAACGTCCTGACTTTC. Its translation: CATSRGDGANVLTF.

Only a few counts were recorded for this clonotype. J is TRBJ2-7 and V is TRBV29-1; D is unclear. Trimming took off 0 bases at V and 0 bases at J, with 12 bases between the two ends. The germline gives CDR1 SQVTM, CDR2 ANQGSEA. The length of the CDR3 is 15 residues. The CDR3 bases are TGCAGCGTTGAAGATCTGGTGGGAAGCTCCTACGAGCAGTACTTC. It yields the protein CSVEDLVGSSYEQYF.

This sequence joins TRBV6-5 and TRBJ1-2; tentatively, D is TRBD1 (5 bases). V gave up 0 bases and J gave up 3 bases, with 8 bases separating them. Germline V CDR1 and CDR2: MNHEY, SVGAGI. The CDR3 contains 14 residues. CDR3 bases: TGTGCCAGCAGTTACTCAGAGACAGACTATGGCTACACCTTC. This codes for CASSYSETDYGYTF.

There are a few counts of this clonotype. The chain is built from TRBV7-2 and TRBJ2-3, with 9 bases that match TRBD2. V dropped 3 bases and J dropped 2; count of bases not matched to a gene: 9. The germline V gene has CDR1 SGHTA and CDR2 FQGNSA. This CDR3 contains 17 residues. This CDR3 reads CASSFEAGGTSTDTQYF. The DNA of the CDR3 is TGTGCCAGCAGCTTTGAAGCGGGGGGAACGTCCACAGATACGCAGTATTTT.

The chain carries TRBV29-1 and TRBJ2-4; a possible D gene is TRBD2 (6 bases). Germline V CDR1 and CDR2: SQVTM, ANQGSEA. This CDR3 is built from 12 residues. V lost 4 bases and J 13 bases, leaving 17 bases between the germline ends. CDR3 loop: CSVVVPWGEQYF. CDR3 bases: TGCAGCGTTGTGGTACCCTGGGGGGAGCAGTACTTC.

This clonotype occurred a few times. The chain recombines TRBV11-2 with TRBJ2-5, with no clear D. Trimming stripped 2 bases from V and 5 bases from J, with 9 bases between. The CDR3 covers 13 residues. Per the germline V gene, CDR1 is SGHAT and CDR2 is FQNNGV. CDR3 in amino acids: CASSLPLSETQYF. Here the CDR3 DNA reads TGTGCCAGCAGCTTACCCCTCAGTGAGACCCAGTACTTC.

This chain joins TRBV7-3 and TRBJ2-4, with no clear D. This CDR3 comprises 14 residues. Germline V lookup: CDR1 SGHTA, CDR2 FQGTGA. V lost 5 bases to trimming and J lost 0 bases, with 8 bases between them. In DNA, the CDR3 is TGTGCCAGCAGCCTAAGAGAAGCCAAAAACATTCAGTACTTC. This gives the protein CASSLREAKNIQYF.

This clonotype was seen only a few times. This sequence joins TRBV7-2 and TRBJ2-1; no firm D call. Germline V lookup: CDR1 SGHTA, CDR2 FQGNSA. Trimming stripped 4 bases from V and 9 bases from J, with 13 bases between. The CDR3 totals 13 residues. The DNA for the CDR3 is TGTGCCAGCAGCTACAATGGAGACACTGAGCAGTTCTTC. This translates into CASSYNGDTEQFF.

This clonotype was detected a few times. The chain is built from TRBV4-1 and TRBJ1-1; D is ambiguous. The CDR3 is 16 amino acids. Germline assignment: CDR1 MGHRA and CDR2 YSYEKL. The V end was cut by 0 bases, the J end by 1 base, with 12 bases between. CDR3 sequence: CASSQEGLTGNTEAFF. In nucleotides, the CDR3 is TGCGCCAGCAGCCAAGAGGGGTTGACGGGGAACACTGAAGCTTTCTTT.

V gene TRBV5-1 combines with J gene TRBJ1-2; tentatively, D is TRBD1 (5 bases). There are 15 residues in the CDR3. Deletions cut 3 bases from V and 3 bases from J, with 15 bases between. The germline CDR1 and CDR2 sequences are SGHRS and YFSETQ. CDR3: CASSSSGQRDYGYTF. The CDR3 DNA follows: TGCGCCAGCAGCTCATCAGGGCAACGGGACTATGGCTACACCTTC.

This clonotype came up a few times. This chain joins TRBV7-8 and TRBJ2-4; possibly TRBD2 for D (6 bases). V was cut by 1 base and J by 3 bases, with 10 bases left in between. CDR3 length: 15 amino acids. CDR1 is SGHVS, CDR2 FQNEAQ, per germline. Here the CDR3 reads CASSLVGGLKNIQYF. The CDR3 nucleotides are TGTGCCAGCAGCTTAGTGGGGGGACTCAAAAACATTCAGTACTTC.

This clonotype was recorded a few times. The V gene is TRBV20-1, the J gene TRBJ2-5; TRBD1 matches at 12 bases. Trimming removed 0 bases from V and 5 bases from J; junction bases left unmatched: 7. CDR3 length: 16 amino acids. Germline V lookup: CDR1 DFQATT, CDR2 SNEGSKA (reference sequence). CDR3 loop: CSARDWDRGPEETQYF. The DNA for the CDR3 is TGCAGTGCTAGAGATTGGGACAGGGGGCCGGAGGAGACCCAGTACTTC.

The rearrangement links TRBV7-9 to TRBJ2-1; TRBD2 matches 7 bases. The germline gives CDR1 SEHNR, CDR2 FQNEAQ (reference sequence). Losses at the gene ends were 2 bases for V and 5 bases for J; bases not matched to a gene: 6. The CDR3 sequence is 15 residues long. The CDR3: CASSLSLAINNEQFF. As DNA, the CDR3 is TGTGCCAGCAGCTTATCACTAGCGATTAACAATGAGCAGTTCTTC.

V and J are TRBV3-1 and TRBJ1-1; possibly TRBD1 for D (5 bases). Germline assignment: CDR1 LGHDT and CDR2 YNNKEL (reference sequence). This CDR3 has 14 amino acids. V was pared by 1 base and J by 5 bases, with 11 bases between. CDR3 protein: CASSQVTRGTEAFF. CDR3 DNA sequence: TGTGCCAGCAGCCAAGTGACGAGGGGAACTGAAGCTTTCTTT.

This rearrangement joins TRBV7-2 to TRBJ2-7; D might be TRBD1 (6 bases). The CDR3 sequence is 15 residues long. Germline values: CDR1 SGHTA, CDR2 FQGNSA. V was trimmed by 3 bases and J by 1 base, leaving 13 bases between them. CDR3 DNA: TGTGCCAGCAGCTTTATACGGGACACATCCTACGAGCAGTACTTC. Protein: CASSFIRDTSYEQYF. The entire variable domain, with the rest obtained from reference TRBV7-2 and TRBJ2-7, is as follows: GAGVSQSPSNKVTEKGKDVELRCDPISGHTALYWYRQSLGQGLEFLIYFQGNSAPDKSGLPSDRFSAERTGGSVSTLTIQRTQQEDSAVYLCASSFIRDTSYEQYFGPGTRLTVT.

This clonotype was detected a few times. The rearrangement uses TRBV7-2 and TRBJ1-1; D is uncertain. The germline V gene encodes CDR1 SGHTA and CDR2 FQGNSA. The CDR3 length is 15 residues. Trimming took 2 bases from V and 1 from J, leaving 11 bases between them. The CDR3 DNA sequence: TGTGCCAGCAGCTTATATCCCCTTGGGAACACTGAAGCTTTCTTT. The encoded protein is CASSLYPLGNTEAFF.

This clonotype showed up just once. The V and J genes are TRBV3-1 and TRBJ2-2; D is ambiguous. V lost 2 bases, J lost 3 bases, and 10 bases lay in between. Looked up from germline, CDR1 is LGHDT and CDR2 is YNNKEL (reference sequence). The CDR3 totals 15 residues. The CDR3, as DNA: TGTGCCAGCAGCCAATCCCTTCAGTACACCGGGGAGCTGTTTTTT. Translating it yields CASSQSLQYTGELFF.

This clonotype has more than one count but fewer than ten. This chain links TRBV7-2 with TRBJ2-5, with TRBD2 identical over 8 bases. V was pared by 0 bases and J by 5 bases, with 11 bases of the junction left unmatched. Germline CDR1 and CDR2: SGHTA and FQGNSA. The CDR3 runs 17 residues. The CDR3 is CASSLALGSGAYETQYF. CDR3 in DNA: TGTGCCAGCAGCTTAGCGCTTGGTAGCGGGGCTTATGAGACCCAGTACTTC.

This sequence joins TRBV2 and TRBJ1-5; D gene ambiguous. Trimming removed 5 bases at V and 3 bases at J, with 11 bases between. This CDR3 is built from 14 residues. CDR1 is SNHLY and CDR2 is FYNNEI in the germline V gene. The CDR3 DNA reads TGTGCCAGCAGTACCCTGTTGTCCAATCAGCCCCAGCATTTT. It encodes CASSTLLSNQPQHF.

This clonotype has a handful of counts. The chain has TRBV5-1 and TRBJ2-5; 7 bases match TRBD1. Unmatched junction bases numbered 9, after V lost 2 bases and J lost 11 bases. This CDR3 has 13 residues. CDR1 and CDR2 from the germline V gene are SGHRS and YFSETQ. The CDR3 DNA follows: TGCGCCAGCAGCTTCTTGACAGGGTGGGAGCAGTACTTC. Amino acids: CASSFLTGWEQYF. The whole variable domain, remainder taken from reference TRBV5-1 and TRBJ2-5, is KAGVTQTPRYLIKTRGQQVTLSCSPISGHRSVSWYQQTPGQGLQFLFEYFSETQRNKGNFPGRFSGRQFSNSRSEMNVSTLELGDSALYLCASSFLTGWEQYFGPGTRLLVL.

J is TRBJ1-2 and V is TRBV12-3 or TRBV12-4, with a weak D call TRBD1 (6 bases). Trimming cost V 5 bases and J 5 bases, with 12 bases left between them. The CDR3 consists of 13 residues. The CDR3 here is CASSPGAVYGYTF. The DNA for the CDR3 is TGTGCCAGCAGTCCAGGGGCGGTATATGGCTACACCTTC.